This T cell receptor (beta chain) was recovered during a study of T cell responses to AZD1222 COVID-19 vaccine (dated by TCRdb to the early 2020s). About the full investigation: AZD1222 recipients whose second dose came at about 4 weeks and those whose second dose came at about 12 weeks were combined into one group, since spike-specific TCR depth and breadth did not differ between the two schedules. A total of about 240 trial participants underwent TCR sequencing, of whom 200 to 220 received two doses of AZD1222 and roughly 25 received two doses of the MenACWY control vaccine. Trial participants were enrolled by age into 18-55, 56-69 and 70-plus year subgroups, with around 150, 28 and 57 TCR-sequenced participants respectively.

Per the publication, the time point label means: baseline before first vaccination. Vaccinee samples were obtained from the UK trials COV001 and COV002, which included a single-blind randomized controlled phase 2/3 trial of AZD1222 (ChAdOx1 nCoV-19) in healthy adults. For TCRbeta chain sequencing, PBMC samples from trial participants were taken at day 0 and at day 28 after the second dose. The paper's findings and limits, for the study overall: Because no samples from the day 14 peak response were available, repertoires could be characterized only after the peak T cell response. Most participants were white British and females outnumbered males, and the authors suggested that clonal diversity may have been underestimated. Conclusions about previously exposed vaccinees are limited because only a handful of AZD1222 recipients were SARS-CoV-2 seropositive at baseline. Nearly half of unique spike-specific TCRs reportedly recognized epitopes outside regions mutated in the B.1.351 and B.1.1.7 variants. The vaccine-associated CD4 TCRs covered the entire spike protein, and the dominant responses fell in regions 160-218 and 743-854. After two AZD1222 doses, both the breadth and the depth of spike-specific TCRs were significantly higher than at day 0 and than in MenACWY recipients. The 56-69-year group was small, and its depth increase did not reach significance, likely because of low power.

The germline V gene gives CDR1 as LGHNA and CDR2 as YSLEER. V drops 0 bases and J drops 0 bases, leaving 8 bases in between. From the cysteine through the phenylalanine, the CDR3 covers 16 amino acids. The kept DNA is CDR3 alone, 48 bases in frame from the first base. Worth noting for this clone: The target of this receptor is not known. Per-base qualities were not stored, and no clone one base away is much larger.

The CDR3 regions of human TCRbeta chains were analyzed by immunosequencing. As for the original processing: Repertoire TCRs were checked for matches against a reference library of SARS-CoV-2-specific TCRs that had been generated using the MIRA antigen-specificity platform. Breadth meant the fraction of unique TCRs that were SARS-CoV-2-associated, whereas depth meant the fraction of total T cells that were SARS-CoV-2-associated. Using the MIRA data, each spike-specific TCR was assigned both to the spike region to which the TCR was reactive and to a CD4 or CD8 class. Log10-transformed breadth and depth values were compared by one-way ANOVA with Sidak's multiple comparisons tests. Sourced from immuneACCESS, this table was stored by TCRdb with only in-frame sequences that have V and J called. A share of the clones is absent; for the studies checked, an unresolved V gene accounts for under half, and the remainder has no known explanation. Clonal size and the V and J genes are those of that table, whereas D and trimming came from the DNA. The table for this sample lists fewer than 100,000 clones; roughly 90% of them were counted only once. Of the sample, 8.4% is held by the ten largest clones.

This receptor chain uses TRBV4-3 and TRBJ1-4; too little of a D gene remains to name it. The sequenced sample was peripheral blood, obtained on day 0 of AZD1222 vaccination. This clonotype originated in an adult in good health. The DNA sequence is given as TGCGCCAGCAGCCAAGAACCCAGAACAACTAATGAAAAACTGTTTTTT. This sequence encodes CASSQEPRTTNEKLFF.